A single sample is the source of the 31 T cell receptor beta chains below, sequenced in a study of T cells in Graves' hyperthyroidism and ophthalmopathy. Researchers amplified the TCR beta CDR3 regions from RNA transcripts. HTBI primers drove first-round RT-PCR of the TCR CDR3. TCRdb re-derived calls from the multiplex PCR reads in MiXCR, one entry per CDR3 protein. Of about 300,000 distinct CDR3 sequences listed, about 25% were seen once; the top ten hold about 25%. Input material: blood. The receptors stem from a man aged 40-49 years with Graves' hyperthyroidism that later progressed to Graves' ophthalmopathy.

This clonotype was seen repeatedly, ten times or more. The chain links TRBV19 to TRBJ1-4; no reliable D call. Germline assignment: CDR1 LNHDA and CDR2 SQIVND (reference sequence). The CDR3 has 14 amino acids. Trimming cost V 6 bases and J 4 bases, with 12 bases left between them. CDR3 in amino acids: CASSQEACNEKLFF. CDR3 in DNA: TGTGCCAGTAGCCAGGAGGCCTGTAATGAAAAACTGTTTTTT.

This clonotype was seen ten or more times. The chain couples TRBV11-2 to TRBJ2-5; the match to TRBD1 covers 9 bases. The V gene end was trimmed by 5 bases and the J gene end by 4 bases; junction bases not matched to a gene: 8. CDR1 SGHAT and CDR2 FQNNGV come from the germline V gene. CDR3 length: 15 amino acids. CDR3 protein: CASSLGTGRGETQYF. In DNA, the CDR3 is TGTGCCAGCAGCCTCGGGACAGGGAGAGGAGAGACCCAGTACTTC.

In its sample, this clonotype was seen many times. This chain links TRBV20-1 with TRBJ1-5; D call uncertain. The CDR3 is made up of 12 amino acids. V was cut by 3 bases and J by 4 bases, with 7 bases left in between. Per germline, CDR1 DFQATT and CDR2 SNEGSKA (reference sequence). The CDR3 spells CSASILNQPQHF. The CDR3 DNA reads TGCAGTGCTAGTATTCTAAATCAGCCCCAGCATTTT.

In its sample, this clonotype was seen many times. CDR3 nucleotides: TGTGCCAGCAGCTTTACAGAGAACACTGAAGCTTTCTTT. Amino acid sequence: CASSFTENTEAFF. The V gene is TRBV11-2, the J gene TRBJ1-1; D not certain. This CDR3 contains 13 residues. Trimming shortened V by 3 bases and J by 1 base, and 6 bases separated the two germline ends. Germline CDR1 is SGHAT and CDR2 is FQNNGV.

Many counts were recorded for this clonotype. The J gene is TRBJ2-7, the V gene TRBV6-5; 7 nucleotides align to TRBD1. The germline CDR1 and CDR2 sequences are MNHEY and SVGAGI. CDR3 length: 14 amino acids. The ends lost 2 bases at V and 1 base at J; junction bases unmatched: 2. Here the CDR3 DNA reads TGTGCCAGCAGTTACCGGACAGGATCCTACGAGCAGTACTTC. It specifies CASSYRTGSYEQYF.

As regards this clonotype: The CDR3 ends on some other residue instead of the conserved phenylalanine or tryptophan, so this is likely a read error. This sequence joins TRBV6-2 or TRBV6-3 and TRBJ1-1; TRBD1 is a possible D gene (6 bases). Deletions cut 4 bases from V and 6 bases from J, with 15 bases between. CDR3 length: 14 residues. CDR1 and CDR2 (germline): MNHEY, SVGEGT. The CDR3 DNA reads TGTGCCAGCAGTTGGGACCAGACAGGAGCTGAAGCTTTCCTT. It encodes CASSWDQTGAEAFL.

This clonotype was counted ten times or more. V is TRBV12-3 or TRBV12-4 and J is TRBJ2-2; D might be TRBD1 (6 bases). V was clipped by 6 bases and J by 0 bases, with 14 bases between them. This CDR3 contains 16 residues. CDR3 amino acids: CASSKDRPPNTGELFF. The CDR3 nucleotides are TGTGCCAGCAGCAAGGACAGACCTCCGAACACCGGGGAGCTGTTTTTT.

In its sample, this clonotype was seen many times. V and J are TRBV6-4 and TRBJ1-1; no clear D. This CDR3 has 13 amino acids. Trimming took 5 bases from V and 3 from J, leaving 10 bases between them. CDR1 and CDR2 from the germline V gene are MRHNA and SNTAGT. The CDR3 bases are TGTGCCAGCAGTCGGACCGGGGACACTGAAGCTTTCTTT. This codes for CASSRTGDTEAFF.

In its sample, this clonotype was seen many times. This rearrangement joins TRBV12-3 or TRBV12-4 to TRBJ2-7; TRBD2 might be the D (6 bases). This CDR3 contains 13 residues. V was clipped by 6 bases and J by 5 bases, with 14 bases between them. The CDR3 bases are TGTGCCAGCAGCCCCTCGACGGGAGACGAGCAGTACTTC. Its protein product is CASSPSTGDEQYF.

Ten or more counts support this clonotype. This rearrangement joins TRBV4-1 to TRBJ1-1, with 9 bases that match TRBD1. The CDR3 extends over 13 amino acids. V shed 6 bases, J shed 7 bases, and the junction held 6 bases outside the gene matches. Germline CDR1 is MGHRA and CDR2 is YSYEKL. The DNA for the CDR3 is TGCGCCAGCAGGCTCACGGACAGGGGTGAAGCTTTCTTT. This sequence encodes CASRLTDRGEAFF.

Ten or more counts support this clonotype. One end of the junction is discordant with germline, which a read error may explain. V usage is TRBV12-3 or TRBV12-4 and J usage is TRBJ1-1; D is unclear. This CDR3 region has 14 residues. The CDR3 nucleotides are TGTGCCAGCAGTTTACGGCGGACGAACACTGAAGCTGTCTTT. As protein: CASSLRRTNTEAVF.

This clonotype was counted many times. The chain combines TRBV6-1 with TRBJ2-5; 7 positions agree with TRBD2. The V gene's germline CDR1 is MNHNS and CDR2 SASEGT. The CDR3 loop spans 14 amino acids. V lost 4 bases to trimming and J lost 6 bases; unmatched junction nucleotides: 8. The CDR3 protein is CASSAGGSAKTQYF. As DNA, the CDR3 is TGTGCCAGCAGTGCGGGCGGGAGTGCGAAGACCCAGTACTTC.

This clonotype occurred many times. V and J are TRBV5-1 and TRBJ2-5, with D unclear. Trimming took off 0 bases at V and 4 bases at J, with 7 bases between the two ends. CDR1 and CDR2 (germline): SGHRS, YFSETQ. CDR3 length equals 13 residues. The CDR3 DNA sequence: TGCGCCAGCAGCTTGGCATTAAGAGAGACCCAGTACTTC. This translates into CASSLALRETQYF.

The chain has TRBV6-2 or TRBV6-3 and TRBJ1-1; 9 nucleotides align to TRBD1. Germline V CDR1 and CDR2: MNHEY, SVGEGT. CDR3 length: 19 amino acids. The ends lost 0 bases at V and 0 bases at J; junction bases unmatched: 11. The CDR3, as DNA: TGTGCCAGCAGTTACTCGAGAATCAGTGGGGACAGGGTGAACACTGAAGCTTTCTTT. It encodes CASSYSRISGDRVNTEAFF.

This clonotype was counted ten times or more. The rearrangement joins TRBV5-1 to TRBJ2-7; 7 nucleotides line up with TRBD2. CDR1 is SGHRS, CDR2 YFSETQ, per germline. V lost 1 base and J lost 5; bases outside the gene matches: 6. This CDR3 has 14 amino acids. Written as DNA, the CDR3 is TGCGCCAGCAGCTTGAGGACTAGTATCCACGAGCAGTACTTC. Translating it yields CASSLRTSIHEQYF.

The chain has TRBV6-5 and TRBJ2-5; TRBD2 matches 11 bases. The CDR3 covers 15 residues. Germline V gene sequence: CDR1 MNHEY, CDR2 SVGAGI. The trim removed 0 bases at V and 7 bases at J, leaving 4 bases unmatched. CDR3 sequence (DNA): TGTGCCAGCAGTTACTCGAATAGCGGGGGGGGGACCCAGTACTTC. Protein sequence: CASSYSNSGGGTQYF.

This clonotype occurred many times. The chain couples TRBV11-1 to TRBJ2-2; D gene ambiguous. In germline, CDR1 is SGHAT, CDR2 FQDESV (reference sequence). The V and J ends lost 4 bases and 3 bases respectively, with 12 bases between them. The CDR3 loop spans 15 amino acids. The CDR3 region is CASSSQLWDTGELFF. In DNA form, the CDR3 reads TGTGCCAGCAGCTCGCAACTGTGGGACACCGGGGAGCTGTTTTTT.

This clonotype was counted at least ten times. The chain links TRBV4-1 to TRBJ2-1; D is possibly TRBD2 (5 bases). CDR3 length: 16 residues. Germline assignment: CDR1 MGHRA and CDR2 YSYEKL. V was clipped by 1 base and J by 7 bases, with 17 bases between them. CDR3 nucleotide sequence: TGCGCCAGCAGCCAAGGGGGATCGTGGGGAGTGAATGAGCAGTTCTTC. It translates to CASSQGGSWGVNEQFF.

By its share, this clonotype is medium-sized. This rearrangement joins TRBV6-5 to TRBJ2-7, with 8 bases matching TRBD2. The CDR3 is 14 amino acids. With V trimmed by 8 bases and J by 5 bases, 11 bases remained unmatched. CDR1 and CDR2 (germline): MNHEY, SVGAGI. CDR3 bases: TGTGCCAGCCAGGTCAGCGGGAGTCGGCACGAGCAGTACTTC. Translation: CASQVSGSRHEQYF.

This clonotype rates as medium-sized (0.01 to 0.1%). The chain recombines TRBV6-5 with TRBJ2-5; 8 bases agree with TRBD1. CDR1 is MNHEY and CDR2 is SVGAGI in the germline V gene. There are 14 residues in the CDR3. Unmatched junction bases numbered 7, after V lost 7 bases and J lost 3 bases. The CDR3 DNA is TGTGCCAGCACCGGACCGGGACAGGAAGAGACCCAGTACTTC. This encodes CASTGPGQEETQYF.

This clonotype has ten or more counts. The gene calls are TRBV6-5 and TRBJ2-3; no definite D call. Trimming took 2 bases from V and 1 from J, leaving 7 bases between them. The germline V gene has CDR1 MNHEY and CDR2 SVGAGI. This CDR3 region has 14 residues. The CDR3 protein is CASSYDHGTDTQYF. The CDR3 DNA is TGTGCCAGCAGTTACGACCACGGCACAGATACGCAGTATTTT.

The gene calls are TRBV6-2 or TRBV6-3 and TRBJ1-5; D perhaps matches TRBD1 (6 bases). There are 16 residues in the CDR3. Germline assignment: CDR1 MNHEY and CDR2 SVGEGT. Trimming removed 0 bases at V and 5 bases at J, with 14 bases between. The CDR3 sequence: CASSYSIDRSDQPQHF. The CDR3 DNA sequence: TGTGCCAGCAGTTACTCGATTGACAGGAGTGATCAGCCCCAGCATTTT.

At least ten counts were recorded for this clonotype. The rearrangement uses TRBV12-3 or TRBV12-4 and TRBJ2-2; D uncertain. Trimming shortened V by 6 bases and J by 6 bases, and 8 bases separated the two germline ends. The CDR3 extends over 12 amino acids. Here the CDR3 reads CASRGEAGELFF. The CDR3 nucleotides are TGTGCCAGCAGAGGAGAAGCCGGGGAGCTGTTTTTT.

This chain connects TRBV28 to TRBJ2-7, with D uncertain. V gave up 6 bases and J gave up 0 bases, with 12 bases separating them. The germline gives CDR1 MDHEN, CDR2 SYDVKM. The CDR3 length is 14 residues. CDR3 nucleotide sequence: TGTGCCAGCAGCCCGCCCAGCTTCTCCTACGAGCAGTACTTC. It is translated as CASSPPSFSYEQYF.

This sequence joins TRBV12-3 or TRBV12-4 and TRBJ2-7, with 13 bases fitting TRBD2. V lost 8 bases and J lost 7; bases outside the gene matches: 5. CDR3 length: 13 residues. The CDR3 region is CASSGTSGIEQYF. The CDR3 DNA reads as TGTGCCAGCTCGGGGACTAGCGGGATAGAGCAGTACTTC.

This sequence joins TRBV12-3 or TRBV12-4 and TRBJ2-7, with 14 bases lining up with TRBD2. With V trimmed by 5 bases and J by 1 base, 4 bases remained unmatched. This CDR3 contains 16 residues. CDR3 amino acids: CASSNRLAGGSYEQYF. CDR3 nucleotides: TGTGCCAGCAGTAACCGACTAGCGGGAGGGTCCTACGAGCAGTACTTC.

This clonotype was detected many times. This sequence joins TRBV11-2 and TRBJ1-2; D is uncertain. This CDR3 contains 14 residues. From germline, CDR1 is SGHAT and CDR2 FQNNGV. Trimming cost V 0 bases and J 4 bases, with 9 bases left between them. CDR3 coding DNA: TGTGCCAGCAGCTTAGATTCGGGAGGCTATGGCTACACCTTC. Translation gives CASSLDSGGYGYTF.

This clonotype was seen ten or more times. The V call is TRBV2, the J call TRBJ1-2; D is ambiguous. Germline CDR1 SNHLY, CDR2 FYNNEI. CDR3 length: 14 residues. V was trimmed by 10 bases and J by 5 bases, leaving 20 bases between them. The CDR3 nucleotides are TGTGCCACCCCCGGTTGGACCCTTAGGTATGGCTACACCTTC. Its translation: CATPGWTLRYGYTF.

In DNA, the CDR3 is TGTGCCAGCAGTCGGACAGATAGAAACTATGGCTACACCTTC. Amino acid sequence: CASSRTDRNYGYTF. The chain combines TRBV6-1 with TRBJ1-2, with D perhaps matching TRBD1 (6 bases). Trimming pared 5 bases from V and 2 bases from J, leaving 12 bases between. This CDR3 comprises 14 residues. CDR1 is MNHNS, CDR2 SASEGT, per germline.

This clonotype was detected ten times or more. The V call is TRBV7-8, the J call TRBJ2-7; D not resolved. The CDR3 consists of 15 residues. Trimming took 0 bases from V and 2 from J, leaving 11 bases between them. The germline gives CDR1 SGHVS, CDR2 FQNEAQ. CDR3 amino acids: CASSLAVHEPYEQYF. The DNA for the CDR3 is TGTGCCAGCAGCTTAGCGGTTCACGAACCCTACGAGCAGTACTTC.

This clonotype has a count of ten or more. The V call is TRBV11-1, the J call TRBJ2-5; D unclear. Germline V gene data show CDR1 as SGHAT and CDR2 as FQDESV (reference sequence). Trimming shortened V by 3 bases and J by 3 bases, and 8 bases separated the two germline ends. The CDR3 length is 13 residues. CDR3 bases: TGTGCCAGCAGCTTTGTTTTTGAAGAGACCCAGTACTTC. Its protein is CASSFVFEETQYF.